The TCR beta chain described here comes from a study of blood T cell repertoires in COVID-19. Study as a whole: The United States, Italy and Spain provided the acute and convalescent COVID-19 samples.

V was pared by 2 bases and J by 0 bases, with 6 bases of the junction left unmatched. The CDR3 has 18 residues. CDR1 LGHDT and CDR2 YNNKEL come from the germline V gene (reference sequence). In the original workflow: Reference gene primer amplification yielded estimated nucleated cell counts. Some clones are missing from TCRdb's copy, which holds only in-frame ones; the method was immunoSEQ multiplex PCR. V and J calls and clone size are copied from that table; D and trimming were computed from the DNA. The data show about 200,000 clones, approximately 91% seen once. This receptor was obtained from a man aged 45-65 years with COVID-19, enrolled during active disease. The specimen was peripheral blood. V gene TRBV3-1 (or the pseudogene TRBV3-2) combines with J gene TRBJ2-4; 11 bases align to TRBD2. DNA for the CDR3: TGTGCCAGCAGCCAACAACCGGGACTAGCGGTAGCCAAAAACATTCAGTACTTC. Its protein product is CASSQQPGLAVAKNIQYF.